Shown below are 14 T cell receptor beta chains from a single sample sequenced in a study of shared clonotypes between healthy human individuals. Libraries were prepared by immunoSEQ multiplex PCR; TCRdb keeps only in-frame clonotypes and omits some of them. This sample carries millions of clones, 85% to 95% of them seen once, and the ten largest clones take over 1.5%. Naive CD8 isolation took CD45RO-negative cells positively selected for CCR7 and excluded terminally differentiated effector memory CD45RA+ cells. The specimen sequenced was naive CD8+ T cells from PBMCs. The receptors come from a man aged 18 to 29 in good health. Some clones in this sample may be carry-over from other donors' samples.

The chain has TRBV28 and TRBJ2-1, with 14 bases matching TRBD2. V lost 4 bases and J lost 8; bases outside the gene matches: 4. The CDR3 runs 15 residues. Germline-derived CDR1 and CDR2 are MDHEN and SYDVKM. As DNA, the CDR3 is TGTGCCAGCAGTTGGACTAGCGGGGGGCCCGATGAGCAGTTCTTC. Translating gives CASSWTSGGPDEQFF. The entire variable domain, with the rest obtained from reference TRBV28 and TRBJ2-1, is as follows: DVKVTQSSRYLVKRTGEKVFLECVQDMDHENMFWYRQDPGLGLRLIYFSYDVKMKEKGDIPEGYSVSREKKERFSLILESASTNQTSMYLCASSWTSGGPDEQFFGPGTRLTVL.

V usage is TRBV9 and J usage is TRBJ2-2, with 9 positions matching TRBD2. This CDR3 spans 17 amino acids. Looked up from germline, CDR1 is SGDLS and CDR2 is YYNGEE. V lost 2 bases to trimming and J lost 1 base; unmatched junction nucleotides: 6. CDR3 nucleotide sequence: TGTGCCAGCAGCGTTGGTCTGACTAGCGGGAACACCGGGGAGCTGTTTTTT. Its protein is CASSVGLTSGNTGELFF. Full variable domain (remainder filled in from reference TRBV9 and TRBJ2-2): DSGVTQTPKHLITATGQRVTLRCSPRSGDLSVYWYQQSLDQGLQFLIQYYNGEERAKGNILERFSAQQFPDLHSELNLSSLELGDSALYFCASSVGLTSGNTGELFFGEGSRLTVL.

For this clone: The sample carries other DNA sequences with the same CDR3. The CDR3 loop is CASSGPGANVLTF. In nucleotides, the CDR3 is TGTGCCAGCTCGGGGCCTGGGGCCAACGTCCTGACTTTC. The rearrangement uses TRBV9 and TRBJ2-6, with D perhaps assigned TRBD1 or TRBD2 (5 bases each). The CDR3 is 13 amino acids. CDR1 is SGDLS and CDR2 is YYNGEE in the germline V gene. The V and J ends lost 7 bases and 2 bases respectively, with 7 bases between them. The entire variable domain, with the rest obtained from reference TRBV9 and TRBJ2-6, is as follows: DSGVTQTPKHLITATGQRVTLRCSPRSGDLSVYWYQQSLDQGLQFLIQYYNGEERAKGNILERFSAQQFPDLHSELNLSSLELGDSALYFCASSGPGANVLTFGAGSRLTVL.

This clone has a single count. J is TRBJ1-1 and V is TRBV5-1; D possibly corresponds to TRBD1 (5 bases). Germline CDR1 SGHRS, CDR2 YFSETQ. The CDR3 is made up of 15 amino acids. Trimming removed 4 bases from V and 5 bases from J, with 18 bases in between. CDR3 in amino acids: CASSGWGVGGTEAFF. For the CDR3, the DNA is TGCGCCAGCAGCGGATGGGGGGTGGGAGGAACTGAAGCTTTCTTT.

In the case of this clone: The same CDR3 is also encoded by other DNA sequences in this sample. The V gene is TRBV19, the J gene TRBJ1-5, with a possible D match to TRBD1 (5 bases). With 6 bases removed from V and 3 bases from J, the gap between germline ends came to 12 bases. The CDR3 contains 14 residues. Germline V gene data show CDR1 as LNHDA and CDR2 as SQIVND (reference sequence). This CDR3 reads CASSPQGFNQPQHF. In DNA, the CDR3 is TGTGCCAGTAGCCCTCAGGGTTTCAATCAGCCCCAGCATTTT.

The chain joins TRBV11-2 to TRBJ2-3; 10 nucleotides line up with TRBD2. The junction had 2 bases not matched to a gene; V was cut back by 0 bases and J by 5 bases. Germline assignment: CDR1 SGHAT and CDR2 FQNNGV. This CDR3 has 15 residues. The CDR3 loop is CASSLDSSGRDTQYF. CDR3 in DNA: TGTGCCAGCAGCTTAGATTCTAGCGGGAGAGATACGCAGTATTTT.

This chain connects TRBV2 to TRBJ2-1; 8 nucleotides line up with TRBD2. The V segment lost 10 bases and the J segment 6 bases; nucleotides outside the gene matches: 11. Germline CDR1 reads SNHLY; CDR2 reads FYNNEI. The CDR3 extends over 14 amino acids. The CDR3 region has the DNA TGTGCCAACACCGGGACTAGACCCCTCAATGAGCAGTTCTTC. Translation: CANTGTRPLNEQFF.

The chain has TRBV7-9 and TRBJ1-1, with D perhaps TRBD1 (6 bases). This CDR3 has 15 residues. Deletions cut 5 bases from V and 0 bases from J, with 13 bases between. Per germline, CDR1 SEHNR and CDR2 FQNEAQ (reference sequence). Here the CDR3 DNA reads TGTGCCAGCAGCCCTCGACAGGTCTTGAACACTGAAGCTTTCTTT. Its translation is CASSPRQVLNTEAFF.

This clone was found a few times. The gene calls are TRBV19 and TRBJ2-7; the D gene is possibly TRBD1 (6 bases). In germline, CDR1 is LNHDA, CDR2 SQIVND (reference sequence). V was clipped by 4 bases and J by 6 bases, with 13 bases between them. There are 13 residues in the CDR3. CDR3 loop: CASSSPTGIEQYF. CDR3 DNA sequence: TGTGCCAGTAGTAGCCCTACAGGGATCGAGCAGTACTTC.

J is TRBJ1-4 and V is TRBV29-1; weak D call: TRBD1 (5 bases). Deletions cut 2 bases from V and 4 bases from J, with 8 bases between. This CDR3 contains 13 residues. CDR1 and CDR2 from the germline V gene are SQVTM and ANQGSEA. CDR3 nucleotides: TGCAGCGTTGAAATCAGGGATAATGAAAAACTGTTTTTT. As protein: CSVEIRDNEKLFF.

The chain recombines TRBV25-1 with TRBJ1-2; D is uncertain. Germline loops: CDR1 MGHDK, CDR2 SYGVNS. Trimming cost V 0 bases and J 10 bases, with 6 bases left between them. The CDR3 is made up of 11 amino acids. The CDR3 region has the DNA TGTGCCAGCAGTGAATACAGGATCTACACCTTC. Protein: CASSEYRIYTF.

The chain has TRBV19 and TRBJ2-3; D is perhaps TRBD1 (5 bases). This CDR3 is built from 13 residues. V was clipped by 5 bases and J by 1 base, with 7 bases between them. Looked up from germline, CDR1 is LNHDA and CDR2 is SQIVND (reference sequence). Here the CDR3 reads CASSLGRTDTQYF. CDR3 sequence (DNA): TGTGCCAGTAGTCTGGGGCGCACAGATACGCAGTATTTT.

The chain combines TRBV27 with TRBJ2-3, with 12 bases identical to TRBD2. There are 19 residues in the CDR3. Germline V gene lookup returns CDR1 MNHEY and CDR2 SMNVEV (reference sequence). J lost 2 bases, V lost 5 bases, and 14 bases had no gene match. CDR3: CASSPRPLLAGGNTDTQYF. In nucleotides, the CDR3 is TGTGCCAGCAGTCCAAGACCTCTACTAGCGGGAGGTAACACAGATACGCAGTATTTT.

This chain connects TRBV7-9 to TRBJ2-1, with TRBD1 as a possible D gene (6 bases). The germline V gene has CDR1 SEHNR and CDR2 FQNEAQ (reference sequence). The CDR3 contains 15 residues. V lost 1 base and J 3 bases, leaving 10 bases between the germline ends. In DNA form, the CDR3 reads TGTGCCAGCAGCTTAGGGGGGCGAAACTACAATGAGCAGTTCTTC. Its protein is CASSLGGRNYNEQFF. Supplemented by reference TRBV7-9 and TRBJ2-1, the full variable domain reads DTGVSQNPRHKITKRGQNVTFRCDPISEHNRLYWYRQTLGQGPEFLTYFQNEAQLEKSRLLSDRFSAERPKGSFSTLEIQRTEQGDSAMYLCASSLGGRNYNEQFFGPGTRLTVL.